The entry that follows covers one T cell receptor beta chain sequence. The data belong to a study of CD8+ T cells in alopecia areata. In germline, CDR1 is SQVTM, CDR2 ANQGSEA. The CDR3 covers 11 residues. Trimming cost V 4 bases and J 5 bases, with 9 bases left between them. Sequencing templates came from extracted RNA that was reverse transcribed into cDNA. Clones were read by immunoSEQ multiplex PCR, and TCRdb kept only the in-frame ones, dropping some. The sample lists 120,000 or so clones, less than 50% seen once, with 8% to 11% in the top ten. V is TRBV29-1 and J is TRBJ2-7; possibly TRBD1 for D (5 bases). This TCR derives from a human donor with alopecia areata. Sequencing used NKG2D-low CD8+ T cells sorted from blood. CDR3 in amino acids: CSVARDDEQYF. In DNA, the CDR3 is TGCAGCGTTGCCAGGGATGACGAGCAGTACTTC.